Listed here is a single TCR beta chain. Its antigen is not identified. Germline CDR1 WSHSY, CDR2 SAAADI. Unmatched junction bases numbered 15, after V lost 5 bases and J lost 1 base. CDR3 size: 20 residues. This record comes from a study of T cell responses to AZD1222 COVID-19 vaccine. Study findings and constraints: Spike-spanning, vaccine-associated CD4 TCRs were dominant at 160-218 and 743-854. Possibly, clonal diversity was underestimated; donors were largely white British and included more females.

Assay used: immunoSEQ multiplex PCR; TCRdb lists only in-frame clones, some missing. The sample consists of about 150,000 clones, 80% to 90% of them appearing once. V usage is TRBV10-2 and J usage is TRBJ1-5, with TRBD1 matching over 12 bases. This TCR was recovered from an adult in good health. Sequencing was performed on peripheral blood, taken on day 0 of AZD1222 vaccination. The CDR3, as DNA: TGCGCCAGCAGTCCTCACACAGGGACAGGGGGCTCCATAAGCAATCAGCCCCAGCATTTT. This codes for CASSPHTGTGGSISNQPQHF.